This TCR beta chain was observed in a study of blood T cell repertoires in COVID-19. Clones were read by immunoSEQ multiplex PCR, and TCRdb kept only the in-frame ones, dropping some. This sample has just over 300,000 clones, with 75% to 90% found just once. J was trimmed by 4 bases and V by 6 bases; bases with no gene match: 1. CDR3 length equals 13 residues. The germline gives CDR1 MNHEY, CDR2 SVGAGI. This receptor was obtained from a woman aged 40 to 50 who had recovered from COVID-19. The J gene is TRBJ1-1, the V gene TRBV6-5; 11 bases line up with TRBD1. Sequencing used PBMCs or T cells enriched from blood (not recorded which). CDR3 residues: CASRGQGGTEAFF. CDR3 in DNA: TGTGCCAGCAGGGGACAGGGGGGCACTGAAGCTTTCTTT.